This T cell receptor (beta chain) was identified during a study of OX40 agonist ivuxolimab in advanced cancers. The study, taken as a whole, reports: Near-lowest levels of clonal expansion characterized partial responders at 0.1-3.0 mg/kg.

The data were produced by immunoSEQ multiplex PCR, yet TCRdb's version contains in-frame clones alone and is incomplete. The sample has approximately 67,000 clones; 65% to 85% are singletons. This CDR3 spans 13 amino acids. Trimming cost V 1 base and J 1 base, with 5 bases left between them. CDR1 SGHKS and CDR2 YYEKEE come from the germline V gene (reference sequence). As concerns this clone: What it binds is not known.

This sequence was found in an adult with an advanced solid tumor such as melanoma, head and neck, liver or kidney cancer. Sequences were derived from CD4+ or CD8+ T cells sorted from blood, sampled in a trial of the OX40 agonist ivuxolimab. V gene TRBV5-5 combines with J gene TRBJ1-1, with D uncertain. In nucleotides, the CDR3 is TGTGCCAGCAGCTTGCTGGAGAACACTGAAGCTTTCTTT. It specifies CASSLLENTEAFF.